A single T cell receptor beta chain is shown here with its context. The protocol was immunoSEQ multiplex PCR, while the TCRdb copy is restricted to in-frame clones and leaves out a portion. The table records hundreds of thousands of clones, roughly nine tenths of them present only once. The sample originates from a study of blood T cell repertoires in COVID-19. The sequence came from a woman aged 45-65 years with COVID-19, enrolled during active disease. The material sequenced was peripheral blood.

The CDR3 is CASSLTGGDEQYF. For the CDR3, the DNA is TGTGCCAGCAGCTTAACAGGGGGCGACGAGCAGTACTTC. The rearrangement joins TRBV7-9 to TRBJ2-7; 9 positions match TRBD1. The V gene's germline CDR1 is SEHNR and CDR2 FQNEAQ (reference sequence). V was pared by 2 bases and J by 5 bases, with 1 base of the junction left unmatched. The CDR3 spans 13 residues.